A single sample is the source of the 26 T cell receptor beta chains below, sequenced in a study of cytomegalovirus exposure and HLA in healthy donors. PCR used 60 Vbeta primers and 13 Jbeta primers. Profiling relied on immunoSEQ multiplex PCR, and the TCRdb table lists in-frame clones only, not all of them. Seen here are roughly 150,000 clones, roughly 83% observed once, and the top ten hold approximately 1.5%. Sequenced: PBMCs. These receptors originate from a woman under 30 in good health and CMV-seronegative.

V is TRBV7-9 and J is TRBJ2-7; D may be TRBD1 (6 bases). Between the trimmed V and J ends, which lost 3 bases and 4 bases, there was a span of 16 bases. Germline values: CDR1 SEHNR, CDR2 FQNEAQ (reference sequence). The CDR3 sequence is 15 residues long. Here the CDR3 reads CASSFADNREYEQYF. Here the CDR3 DNA reads TGTGCCAGCAGCTTCGCCGATAACAGGGAATACGAGCAGTACTTC.

For this clone: The sample has other DNA sequences that encode this CDR3 too. The J gene is TRBJ2-5, the V gene TRBV5-1; 10 bases are a match to TRBD1. This CDR3 has 14 residues. With 3 bases clipped from V and 5 bases from J, the junction kept 4 bases outside the gene matches. Germline CDR1 reads SGHRS; CDR2 reads YFSETQ. The CDR3 nucleotides read TGCGCCAGCAGCTCAGGACAGGGGGGCGAGACCCAGTACTTC. Protein: CASSSGQGGETQYF. Supplemented by reference TRBV5-1 and TRBJ2-5, the full variable domain reads KAGVTQTPRYLIKTRGQQVTLSCSPISGHRSVSWYQQTPGQGLQFLFEYFSETQRNKGNFPGRFSGRQFSNSRSEMNVSTLELGDSALYLCASSSGQGGETQYFGPGTRLLVL.

V usage is TRBV7-9 and J usage is TRBJ2-2; no clear D. Germline CDR1 SEHNR, CDR2 FQNEAQ (reference sequence). The CDR3 extends over 15 amino acids. Trimming cost V 6 bases and J 1 base, with 12 bases left between them. DNA for the CDR3: TGTGCCAGCAGTTTTATCAGTGTGAACACCGGGGAGCTGTTTTTT. This sequence encodes CASSFISVNTGELFF.

This sequence joins TRBV19 and TRBJ1-6; 7 nucleotides match TRBD1. Per the germline V gene, CDR1 is LNHDA and CDR2 is SQIVND (reference sequence). J gave up 4 bases and V 8 bases, and 8 bases lay outside the gene matches. The CDR3 is made up of 15 amino acids. Written as DNA, the CDR3 is TGTGCCAGTTCAACTACAGGGGAATATAATTCACCCCTCCACTTT. Encoded protein: CASSTTGEYNSPLHF.

The chain carries TRBV5-1 and TRBJ1-2; D perhaps matches TRBD1 (6 bases). Germline V gives CDR1 SGHRS, CDR2 YFSETQ. Trimming took off 3 bases at V and 8 bases at J, with 17 bases between the two ends. The CDR3 is 14 amino acids. The CDR3 region is CASSSSQGNQGYTF. As DNA, the CDR3 is TGCGCCAGCAGCTCAAGTCAGGGGAATCAAGGCTACACCTTC.

The rearrangement uses TRBV27 and TRBJ2-7; 7 bases agree with TRBD1. The V segment lost 0 bases and the J segment 2 bases; nucleotides outside the gene matches: 4. CDR1 and CDR2 from the germline V gene are MNHEY and SMNVEV (reference sequence). This CDR3 comprises 15 residues. The CDR3 bases are TGTGCCAGCAGTTTATCGAACAGGGGCCCCTACGAGCAGTACTTC. Protein sequence: CASSLSNRGPYEQYF.

This clone was observed a single time. This rearrangement joins TRBV19 to TRBJ2-7; 7 bases align to TRBD2. V shed 2 bases and J 1 base; nucleotides not matched to a gene: 11. The CDR3 spans 17 residues. From germline, CDR1 is LNHDA and CDR2 SQIVND (reference sequence). The CDR3 coding sequence is TGTGCCAGTAGTATATTTGGGGGGGGAGGGAGGTCCTACGAGCAGTACTTC. As protein: CASSIFGGGGRSYEQYF.

This chain joins TRBV6-1 and TRBJ1-5, with D perhaps matching TRBD1 (5 bases). Trimming cost V 5 bases and J 0 bases, with 11 bases left between them. Germline CDR1 is MNHNS and CDR2 is SASEGT. The CDR3 loop spans 15 amino acids. Written as DNA, the CDR3 is TGTGCCAGCAGTATCGGGACTCCTAGCAATCAGCCCCAGCATTTT. As protein: CASSIGTPSNQPQHF.

The chain combines TRBV5-1 with TRBJ1-2; D is possibly TRBD1 (5 bases). Trimming took off 3 bases at V and 12 bases at J, with 12 bases between the two ends. This CDR3 is built from 11 residues. Germline loops: CDR1 SGHRS, CDR2 YFSETQ. The CDR3, as DNA: TGCGCCAGCAGCTGGCGGGGGTGCCACACCTTC. Its protein is CASSWRGCHTF.

The genes are TRBV7-3 and TRBJ2-3, with no clear D. The V and J ends lost 5 bases and 6 bases respectively, with 12 bases between them. The germline gives CDR1 SGHTA, CDR2 FQGTGA. CDR3 size: 13 residues. The CDR3 sequence: CASSHQSSDTQYF. CDR3 sequence (DNA): TGTGCCAGCAGCCACCAGTCTTCTGATACGCAGTATTTT.

The chain has TRBV5-1 and TRBJ1-1; D gene unclear. Germline V gives CDR1 SGHRS, CDR2 YFSETQ. This CDR3 region has 15 residues. V dropped 4 bases and J dropped 0 bases, with 13 bases sitting between them. The CDR3 DNA reads as TGCGCCAGCAGCCAGGATGTGGGTATGAACACTGAAGCTTTCTTT. Translated, it gives CASSQDVGMNTEAFF. The variable domain in full, completed from reference TRBV5-1 and TRBJ1-1, reads KAGVTQTPRYLIKTRGQQVTLSCSPISGHRSVSWYQQTPGQGLQFLFEYFSETQRNKGNFPGRFSGRQFSNSRSEMNVSTLELGDSALYLCASSQDVGMNTEAFFGQGTRLTVV.

This chain uses TRBV19 with TRBJ2-5; D perhaps matches TRBD2 (6 bases). CDR1 is LNHDA and CDR2 is SQIVND in the germline V gene (reference sequence). The CDR3 sequence is 13 residues long. V gave up 3 bases and J gave up 5 bases, with 10 bases separating them. The CDR3 sequence: CASSIWSGETQYF. The DNA of the CDR3 is TGTGCCAGTAGTATCTGGAGCGGGGAGACCCAGTACTTC.

J is TRBJ2-5 and V is TRBV10-3; D is unclear. The J call could be wrong; TRBJ2-7 is a better fit for the DNA end. There are 11 residues in the CDR3. CDR1 ENHRY and CDR2 SYGVKD come from the germline V gene. The CDR3 nucleotides read TGTGCCATCAGAGTATCTCGCGAGCAGTACTTC. It translates to CAIRVSREQYF.

This chain joins TRBV18 and TRBJ1-1; D perhaps matches TRBD1 (5 bases). This CDR3 spans 14 amino acids. Germline assignment: CDR1 KGHSH and CDR2 LQKENI. The V and J ends lost 6 bases and 4 bases respectively, with 15 bases between them. The CDR3 sequence is CASSYYGGSTEAFF. The CDR3 coding sequence is TGTGCCAGCTCCTACTACGGGGGATCCACTGAAGCTTTCTTT.

The V call is TRBV28, the J call TRBJ2-2; 8 bases line up with TRBD1. V shed 4 bases, J shed 3 bases, and the junction held 10 bases outside the gene matches. CDR3 size: 17 residues. CDR1 MDHEN and CDR2 SYDVKM come from the germline V gene. The CDR3 DNA sequence: TGTGCCAGCAGTTCCGGGGAAGGACAGGGATACACCGGGGAGCTGTTTTTT. As protein: CASSSGEGQGYTGELFF.

This chain uses TRBV28 with TRBJ2-7; D is perhaps TRBD2 (6 bases). Germline V CDR1 and CDR2: MDHEN, SYDVKM. The CDR3 runs to 13 residues. V shed 9 bases and J shed 4 bases, with 16 bases lying between them. The CDR3, as DNA: TGTGCCAGTCTGCGGGGTGGGCCTTACGAGCAGTACTTC. Protein: CASLRGGPYEQYF.

The CDR3 nucleotides are TGTGCCTGGAGGGGCCTAGGGGGCTATGGCTACACCTTC. It yields the protein CAWRGLGGYGYTF. This chain links TRBV30 with TRBJ1-2, with a weak D call TRBD1 (6 bases). This CDR3 is 13 amino acids long. Trimming removed 3 bases from V and 4 bases from J, with 12 bases in between. Germline values: CDR1 GTSNPN, CDR2 SVGIG (reference sequence).

The chain recombines TRBV11-2 with TRBJ1-4, with unresolved D. The CDR3 is made up of 15 amino acids. V lost 1 base and J lost 7, with 13 bases in between. The V gene's germline CDR1 is SGHAT and CDR2 FQNNGV. As DNA, the CDR3 is TGTGCCAGCAGCTTAGCGGGAATAGGTTCTGAAAAACTGTTTTTT. Translating it yields CASSLAGIGSEKLFF.

This chain uses TRBV2 with TRBJ2-3; D not resolved. Trimming stripped 3 bases from V and 2 bases from J, with 12 bases between. This CDR3 spans 15 amino acids. From germline, CDR1 is SNHLY and CDR2 FYNNEI. This CDR3 reads CASSEAATYTDTQYF. The DNA for the CDR3 is TGTGCCAGCAGTGAGGCGGCAACTTACACAGATACGCAGTATTTT.

This chain connects TRBV28 to TRBJ1-4; D not resolved. V lost 7 bases to trimming and J lost 0 bases, with 18 bases between them. Germline V gene sequence: CDR1 MDHEN, CDR2 SYDVKM. This CDR3 comprises 17 residues. The CDR3 protein is CASIPWASFPTNEKLFF. The CDR3 DNA reads TGTGCCAGCATCCCATGGGCCTCCTTCCCAACTAATGAAAAACTGTTTTTT.

The V and J genes are TRBV2 and TRBJ1-2; the D gene is possibly TRBD1 (5 bases). The V and J ends lost 7 bases and 4 bases respectively, with 22 bases between them. Germline V gives CDR1 SNHLY, CDR2 FYNNEI. CDR3 length: 16 residues. CDR3 region: CASIDSGRGLPYGYTF. CDR3 bases: TGTGCCAGCATTGACTCGGGAAGGGGACTTCCCTATGGCTACACCTTC.

The gene calls are TRBV18 and TRBJ1-5; the D gene is possibly TRBD1 (6 bases). With 4 bases removed from V and 11 bases from J, the gap between germline ends came to 15 bases. Germline CDR1 is KGHSH and CDR2 is LQKENI. The CDR3 totals 13 residues. The CDR3: CASSLSDSRAQHF. The CDR3 coding sequence is TGTGCCAGCTCACTCTCGGACAGTCGGGCCCAGCATTTT.

The rearrangement joins TRBV10-2 to TRBJ2-5; TRBD1 agrees at 7 bases. Gene TRBJ2-7 matches the end of the DNA better, so the J call may be wrong. The CDR3 consists of 13 residues. From germline, CDR1 is WSHSY and CDR2 SAAADI. CDR3 coding DNA: TGCGCCAGCGGTGGGACAGTTTCCTACGAGCAGTACTTC. This translates into CASGGTVSYEQYF.

The genes are TRBV15 and TRBJ1-3; 7 positions match TRBD1. After removal of 5 bases from V and 4 bases from J, the junction contained 5 bases not matched to a gene. This CDR3 comprises 14 residues. Germline V gene sequence: CDR1 LNHNV, CDR2 YYDKDF (reference sequence). CDR3 residues: CATSPGTEGNTIYF. In DNA form, the CDR3 reads TGTGCCACCAGCCCTGGGACAGAAGGAAACACCATATATTTT.

This chain joins TRBV18 and TRBJ1-1; D is ambiguous. V lost 3 bases, J lost 0 bases, and 11 bases lay in between. The CDR3 runs 15 residues. Germline-derived CDR1 and CDR2 are KGHSH and LQKENI. As DNA, the CDR3 is TGTGCCAGCTCACCCTCCTGGGAGATGAACACTGAAGCTTTCTTT. Translation: CASSPSWEMNTEAFF.

The chain joins TRBV18 to TRBJ1-3, with 7 bases matching TRBD1. CDR3 length: 15 amino acids. With V trimmed by 5 bases and J by 2 bases, 6 bases remained unmatched. Per germline, CDR1 KGHSH and CDR2 LQKENI. CDR3 sequence: CASSSTGQAGNTIYF. The CDR3 DNA reads as TGTGCCAGCTCATCGACAGGGCAGGCTGGAAACACCATATATTTT.